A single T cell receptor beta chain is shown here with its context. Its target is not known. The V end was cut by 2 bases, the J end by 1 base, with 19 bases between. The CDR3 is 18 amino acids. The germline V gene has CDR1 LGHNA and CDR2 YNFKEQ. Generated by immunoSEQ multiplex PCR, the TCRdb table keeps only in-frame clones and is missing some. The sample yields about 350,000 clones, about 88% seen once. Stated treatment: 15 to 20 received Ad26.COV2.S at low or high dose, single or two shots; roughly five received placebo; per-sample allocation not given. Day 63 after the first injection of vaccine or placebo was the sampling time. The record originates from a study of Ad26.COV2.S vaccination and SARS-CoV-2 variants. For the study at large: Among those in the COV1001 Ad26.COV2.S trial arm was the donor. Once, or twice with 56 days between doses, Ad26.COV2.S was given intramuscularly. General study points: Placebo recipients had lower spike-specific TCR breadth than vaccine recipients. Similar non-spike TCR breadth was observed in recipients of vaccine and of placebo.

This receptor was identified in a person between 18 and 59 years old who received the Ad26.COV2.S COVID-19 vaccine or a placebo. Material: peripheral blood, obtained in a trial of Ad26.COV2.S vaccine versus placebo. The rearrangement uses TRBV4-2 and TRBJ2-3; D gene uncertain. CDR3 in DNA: TGTGCCAGCAGCCAAAAAAGTAATTATCCTAAGGGCACAGATACGCAGTATTTT. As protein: CASSQKSNYPKGTDTQYF.